Below, 21 T cell receptor beta chains from the same sample are listed, as sequenced in a study of monozygotic twins with inflammatory bowel disease. TCRdb reanalyzed the 5' RACE reads, giving one entry per CDR3 protein sequence and no DNA. The sample spans about 380,000 distinct CDR3 sequences; the ten largest clones claim approximately 2.8%. The sequencing sample was made of blood. These receptors all stem from a human donor with ulcerative colitis or Crohn's disease, or a healthy co-twin of an affected twin (not recorded which).

The rearrangement links TRBV9 to TRBJ2-4; TCRdb names TRBD2, which stays unverified in the absence of DNA. The V gene's germline CDR1 is SGDLS and CDR2 YYNGEE. CDR3 length: 14 residues. CDR3 residues: CASSVQGTGDIQYF.

The J gene is TRBJ2-2, the V gene TRBV5-1; TCRdb outputs TRBD1, but without DNA this stays unchecked. Germline V gene sequence: CDR1 SGHRS, CDR2 YFSETQ. The CDR3 contains 16 residues. CDR3 residues: CASSPRSTGNTGELFF.

The chain employs TRBV14 and TRBJ1-1; the TCRdb D gene call, TRBD1, has no DNA to confirm it. The CDR3 runs 17 residues. Germline values: CDR1 SGHDN, CDR2 FVKESK. The CDR3 sequence: CASSQDFSLRGDTEAFF.

V and J are TRBV10-2 and TRBJ1-5. The germline gives CDR1 WSHSY, CDR2 SAAADI. The CDR3 spans 17 residues. This chain's CDR3 is CASSEGRAGVPNQPQHF.

This chain joins TRBV2 and TRBJ2-1; the D call of TRBD1 rests on TCRdb alone, since no DNA is present to check it. The CDR3 has 16 amino acids. Germline V gene lookup returns CDR1 SNHLY and CDR2 FYNNEI. The CDR3 sequence is CASSDRTGGSYNEQFF.

J is TRBJ1-2 and V is TRBV6-1; with no DNA, the TCRdb D assignment of TRBD1 cannot be verified. Germline V gene data show CDR1 as MNHNS and CDR2 as SASEGT. The CDR3 is 15 residues long. CDR3 protein: CATTRAGQVDYGYTF.

This rearrangement joins TRBV11-2 to TRBJ2-1. Per germline, CDR1 SGHAT and CDR2 FQNNGV. The CDR3 has 12 amino acids. CDR3 loop: CASSFIVNEQFF.

This chain links TRBV7-2 with TRBJ2-5; the D call of TRBD1 rests on TCRdb alone, since no DNA is present to check it. The CDR3 spans 13 residues. Germline assignment: CDR1 SGHTA and CDR2 FQGNSA. CDR3 protein: CASSVARGETQYF.

The chain combines TRBV7-9 with TRBJ2-1; TCRdb's assignment of TRBD2 cannot be checked, as there is no DNA. Per the germline V gene, CDR1 is SEHNR and CDR2 is FQNEAQ (reference sequence). The CDR3 totals 15 residues. The CDR3 is CASSSQLTSGGDQFF.

The genes are TRBV5-1 and TRBJ1-1; without DNA, the TCRdb call of TRBD1 cannot be checked. The CDR3 consists of 17 residues. The germline gives CDR1 SGHRS, CDR2 YFSETQ. CDR3 sequence: CASSLAFGGSLNTEAFF.

The chain employs TRBV7-3 and TRBJ2-2; the TCRdb call, TRBD1, lacks DNA for checking. The CDR3 loop spans 16 amino acids. The V gene's germline CDR1 is SGHTA and CDR2 FQGTGA. Here the CDR3 reads CASSQGKRGRTGELFF.

This chain uses TRBV18 with TRBJ2-1; the TCRdb call, TRBD1, lacks DNA for checking. The CDR3 is 13 amino acids. Germline CDR1 reads KGHSH; CDR2 reads LQKENI. CDR3 in amino acids: CASSPDRGNEQFF.

The V call is TRBV5-1, the J call TRBJ2-2; TCRdb returns TRBD1, unconfirmable since there is no DNA. This CDR3 is built from 15 residues. CDR1 is SGHRS and CDR2 is YFSETQ in the germline V gene. CDR3 sequence reads: CASSIGTGGTGELFF.

This sequence joins TRBV20-1 and TRBJ1-3. Germline CDR1 and CDR2: DFQATT and SNEGSKA (reference sequence). The CDR3 sequence is 13 residues long. CDR3 region: CSARDLSGNTIYF.

V is TRBV7-9 and J is TRBJ2-5; absent DNA, TCRdb's TRBD1 call cannot be checked. The CDR3 sequence is 16 residues long. Germline lookup yields CDR1 SEHNR and CDR2 FQNEAQ (reference sequence). The CDR3 loop is CASRFTSSGTRETQYF.

The chain carries TRBV3-1 and TRBJ2-2. The CDR3 contains 12 residues. Looked up from germline, CDR1 is LGHDT and CDR2 is YNNKEL (reference sequence). CDR3 sequence reads: CASSQLPRELFF.

V gene TRBV5-1 combines with J gene TRBJ2-5. The CDR3 contains 15 residues. In germline, CDR1 is SGHRS, CDR2 YFSETQ. This CDR3 is CASSLQPSPQETQYF.

V is TRBV5-1 and J is TRBJ2-3; TCRdb outputs TRBD2, but without DNA this stays unchecked. CDR3 size: 12 residues. The germline V gene encodes CDR1 SGHRS and CDR2 YFSETQ. CDR3 amino acids: CASRRGADTQYF.

The rearrangement links TRBV9 to TRBJ2-1; absent DNA, TCRdb's TRBD1 call cannot be checked. The CDR3 is 16 amino acids. Per germline, CDR1 SGDLS and CDR2 YYNGEE. The CDR3 loop is CASTSGAGSSYNEQFF.

V and J are TRBV12-3 or TRBV12-4 and TRBJ2-3. CDR3 length: 13 residues. The CDR3: CASSSRGSDTQYF.

V is TRBV29-1 and J is TRBJ1-3. The CDR3 totals 12 residues. CDR1 SQVTM and CDR2 ANQGSEA come from the germline V gene. CDR3 loop: CSVDSSGNTIYF.